A single sample gave rise to the 24 T cell receptor beta chains below, sequenced in a study of a mutant IDH1 vaccine in newly diagnosed glioma. Sequencing used immunoSEQ multiplex PCR; TCRdb keeps in-frame clones, though not all of them. The sample has 60,000 to 85,000 clones; 79% are singletons. The time point is: baseline, week 1 (first vaccination visit). Treatment noted: pre-vaccination baseline after standard-of-care therapy. The sequenced sample was PBMCs, obtained from a glioma patient treated with radiotherapy, temozolomide or both. The origin of the receptors is a man aged 45-65 years with glioma.

The rearrangement joins TRBV10-3 to TRBJ2-5; D is ambiguous. This CDR3 is built from 14 residues. CDR1 and CDR2 (germline): ENHRY, SYGVKD. With 0 bases removed from V and 1 base from J, the gap between germline ends came to 6 bases. The CDR3 DNA reads as TGTGCCATCAGTGAGTCAGCAGTCCAAGAGACCCAGTACTTC. Translating gives CAISESAVQETQYF.

V is TRBV19 and J is TRBJ1-5; maybe TRBD1 (5 bases). Germline-derived CDR1 and CDR2 are LNHDA and SQIVND (reference sequence). CDR3 length: 11 residues. V lost 8 bases, J lost 5 bases, and 7 bases lay in between. The CDR3 spells CASGGDQPQHF. DNA for the CDR3: TGTGCCAGTGGGGGGGATCAGCCCCAGCATTTT.

The J gene is TRBJ2-2, the V gene TRBV5-6, with 9 bases fitting TRBD2. Trimming took 4 bases from V and 4 from J; bases not matched to a gene: 8. This CDR3 contains 16 residues. From germline, CDR1 is SGHDT and CDR2 YYEEEE. Written as DNA, the CDR3 is TGTGCCAGCAGCCGTACCACGACTAGCGGCACCGGGGAGCTGTTTTTT. Amino acid sequence: CASSRTTTSGTGELFF.

The J gene is TRBJ1-1, the V gene TRBV29-1, with D hard to call. The CDR3 is made up of 12 amino acids. V dropped 4 bases and J dropped 1 base, with 7 bases sitting between them. CDR1 and CDR2 from the germline V gene are SQVTM and ANQGSEA. The CDR3 region has the DNA TGCAGCGTTGTTCGGGCGAACACTGAAGCTTTCTTT. It codes for CSVVRANTEAFF.

This rearrangement joins TRBV4-2 to TRBJ1-2; no definite D call. The CDR3 runs 14 residues. The germline V and J ends were trimmed by 0 bases and 1 base, with 6 bases remaining between them. Germline assignment: CDR1 LGHNA and CDR2 YNFKEQ. Here the CDR3 reads CASSQDTGNYGYTF. CDR3 sequence (DNA): TGTGCCAGCAGCCAAGATACCGGTAACTATGGCTACACCTTC.

V gene TRBV5-4 combines with J gene TRBJ2-7; the match to TRBD2 covers 10 bases. CDR3 length: 14 residues. Germline V gene sequence: CDR1 SGHNT, CDR2 YYREEE (reference sequence). Trimming at V came to 0 bases and at J to 5 bases, leaving 2 bases not matched to a gene. The CDR3 region is CASSLDLAGDEQYF. In DNA, the CDR3 is TGTGCCAGCAGCTTGGATCTAGCGGGGGACGAGCAGTACTTC.

The V call is TRBV18, the J call TRBJ1-1; possibly TRBD1 for D (5 bases). The V and J ends lost 6 bases and 3 bases respectively, with 14 bases between them. CDR1 is KGHSH, CDR2 LQKENI, per germline. This CDR3 is 14 amino acids long. The CDR3: CASSIGGKDTEAFF. The CDR3 nucleotides are TGTGCCAGCTCGATTGGGGGGAAGGACACTGAAGCTTTCTTT.

V and J are TRBV27 and TRBJ1-5, with D possibly being TRBD1 (6 bases). Trimming stripped 6 bases from V and 4 bases from J, with 10 bases between. The CDR3 consists of 13 residues. Germline assignment: CDR1 MNHEY and CDR2 SMNVEV (reference sequence). CDR3 sequence reads: CASSRGGNQPQHF. The CDR3 DNA is TGTGCCAGCAGCCGAGGGGGGAATCAGCCCCAGCATTTT.

The V and J genes are TRBV6-5 and TRBJ1-2; D remains ambiguous. This CDR3 spans 13 amino acids. CDR1 is MNHEY and CDR2 is SVGAGI in the germline V gene. Trimming took off 3 bases at V and 8 bases at J, with 13 bases between the two ends. CDR3 sequence: CASSYEGYRGYTF. Here the CDR3 DNA reads TGTGCCAGCAGTTATGAAGGGTATCGAGGCTACACCTTC.

The J gene is TRBJ2-3, the V gene TRBV9; 8 nucleotides align to TRBD2. With V trimmed by 1 base and J by 4 bases, 8 bases remained unmatched. Germline CDR1 reads SGDLS; CDR2 reads YYNGEE. The CDR3 contains 16 residues. This CDR3 is CASSVRSGGGADTQYF. The CDR3 DNA reads as TGTGCCAGCAGCGTAAGAAGCGGGGGTGGCGCAGATACGCAGTATTTT.

The CDR3 sequence is CASSVAGDDTGELFF. In DNA, the CDR3 is TGTGCCAGCAGCGTAGCAGGGGACGACACCGGGGAGCTGTTTTTT. This chain links TRBV9 with TRBJ2-2; possibly TRBD1 for D (6 bases). Germline V gene data show CDR1 as SGDLS and CDR2 as YYNGEE. The CDR3 is 15 amino acids. Trimming took off 0 bases at V and 3 bases at J, with 9 bases between the two ends.

This chain connects TRBV7-9 to TRBJ2-1; D is unresolved. This CDR3 spans 11 amino acids. Germline loops: CDR1 SEHNR, CDR2 FQNEAQ (reference sequence). With 7 bases removed from V and 6 bases from J, the gap between germline ends came to 7 bases. CDR3 nucleotides: TGTGCCAGCACCCTAACCAATGAGCAGTTCTTC. Translation: CASTLTNEQFF.

This rearrangement joins TRBV6-5 to TRBJ2-2; D uncertain. Between the trimmed V and J ends, which lost 6 bases and 3 bases, there was a span of 14 bases. Germline V gives CDR1 MNHEY, CDR2 SVGAGI. The length of the CDR3 is 15 residues. The DNA for the CDR3 is TGTGCCAGCAGGTATCAGACGGGTGACACCGGGGAGCTGTTTTTT. Protein: CASRYQTGDTGELFF.

This clone has only a few counts. The CDR3 DNA sequence: TGCGCCAGCAGCTTGGAGGGACTAGTAAATCCCGGGGAGCTGTTTTTT. As protein: CASSLEGLVNPGELFF. This rearrangement joins TRBV5-1 to TRBJ2-2; 8 bases are shared with TRBD2. The CDR3 length is 16 residues. Looked up from germline, CDR1 is SGHRS and CDR2 is YFSETQ. Unmatched junction bases numbered 7, after V lost 0 bases and J lost 6 bases.

This clone was seen a handful of times. The rearrangement uses TRBV28 and TRBJ2-7; D remains ambiguous. Trimming cost V 2 bases and J 0 bases, with 5 bases left between them. Germline loops: CDR1 MDHEN, CDR2 SYDVKM. This CDR3 is built from 13 residues. The CDR3 here is CASSLGISYEQYF. The CDR3 region has the DNA TGTGCCAGCAGTTTAGGGATCTCCTACGAGCAGTACTTC.

This clone appeared a few times. J is TRBJ2-3 and V is TRBV13; TRBD2 might be the D (6 bases). The ends were cut back, 7 bases at V and 2 bases at J, with 16 bases in the middle. This CDR3 is 15 amino acids long. Germline values: CDR1 PRHDT, CDR2 FYEKMQ (reference sequence). The CDR3 sequence: CASNRRDSLTDTQYF. DNA of the CDR3: TGTGCCAGCAACCGCCGGGACTCCCTCACAGATACGCAGTATTTT.

This clone was recorded a few times. The genes are TRBV19 and TRBJ1-1; D call uncertain. The ends were cut back, 7 bases at V and 0 bases at J, with 9 bases in the middle. The germline V gene has CDR1 LNHDA and CDR2 SQIVND (reference sequence). The CDR3 has 13 amino acids. The CDR3 DNA sequence: TGTGCCAGTACCCGGAGCATGAACACTGAAGCTTTCTTT. This gives the protein CASTRSMNTEAFF.

The gene calls are TRBV5-1 and TRBJ1-6; tentative D call: TRBD1 (5 bases). The CDR3 spans 15 residues. Germline values: CDR1 SGHRS, CDR2 YFSETQ. V was pared by 0 bases and J by 13 bases, with 17 bases between. CDR3 bases: TGCGCCAGCAGCTTGGGGGGCGGCCAAGTAGGGCCCCTCCACTTT. It specifies CASSLGGGQVGPLHF.

The sample holds a few counts of this clone. The chain uses TRBV19 and TRBJ2-1; D unclear. Germline V gene data show CDR1 as LNHDA and CDR2 as SQIVND (reference sequence). Between the trimmed V and J ends, which lost 3 bases and 4 bases, there was a span of 19 bases. This CDR3 contains 17 residues. The CDR3 DNA sequence: TGTGCCAGTAGTATGCCCCCGACAAGTAATAGGTACAATGAGCAGTTCTTC. Translated: CASSMPPTSNRYNEQFF.

This clone was recorded once. The J gene is TRBJ2-7, the V gene TRBV27; D possibly matches TRBD1 or TRBD2 (6 bases each). The V gene lost 6 bases and the J gene lost 1 base, with 13 bases spanning the gap. CDR1 is MNHEY, CDR2 SMNVEV, per germline (reference sequence). The CDR3 has 14 residues. The DNA of the CDR3 is TGTGCCAGCAGCCGCCAGGGGACTTCCTACGAGCAGTACTTC. This sequence encodes CASSRQGTSYEQYF.

The chain joins TRBV5-5 to TRBJ2-7; D gene uncertain. V lost 0 bases and J 3 bases, leaving 10 bases between the germline ends. CDR1 is SGHKS and CDR2 is YYEKEE in the germline V gene (reference sequence). The length of the CDR3 is 14 residues. The CDR3 nucleotides are TGTGCCAGCAGCTTGGCGGTCCTGAGCTACGAGCAGTACTTC. Its protein is CASSLAVLSYEQYF.

The rearrangement links TRBV25-1 to TRBJ2-2; 11 nucleotides agree with TRBD1. The CDR3 sequence is 16 residues long. The trim removed 3 bases at V and 5 bases at J, leaving 5 bases unmatched. Per the germline V gene, CDR1 is MGHDK and CDR2 is SYGVNS. This chain's CDR3 is CASSDTGTGGTGELFF. The CDR3 nucleotides read TGTGCCAGCAGTGACACCGGGACAGGGGGAACCGGGGAGCTGTTTTTT.

This clone was detected once. This sequence joins TRBV5-1 and TRBJ2-7, with TRBD2 identical over 12 bases. The germline V gene has CDR1 SGHRS and CDR2 YFSETQ. The V gene end was trimmed by 0 bases and the J gene end by 0 bases; junction bases not matched to a gene: 13. The CDR3 spans 20 residues. The CDR3, as DNA: TGCGCCAGCAGCTTGGGGACTAGCGGGGACCTATTGACAAGCTCCTACGAGCAGTACTTC. As protein: CASSLGTSGDLLTSSYEQYF. Together with reference TRBV5-1 and TRBJ2-7, the CDR3 gives the full variable domain: KAGVTQTPRYLIKTRGQQVTLSCSPISGHRSVSWYQQTPGQGLQFLFEYFSETQRNKGNFPGRFSGRQFSNSRSEMNVSTLELGDSALYLCASSLGTSGDLLTSSYEQYFGPGTRLTVT.

This rearrangement joins TRBV5-1 to TRBJ2-3; TRBD2 agrees at 9 bases. This CDR3 is built from 17 residues. V lost 4 bases to trimming and J lost 2 bases; unmatched junction nucleotides: 11. CDR1 and CDR2 (germline): SGHRS, YFSETQ. The CDR3 DNA reads as TGCGCCAGCAGCGCCGGAGGGCTAGCGGGGCTCACAGATACGCAGTATTTT. This gives the protein CASSAGGLAGLTDTQYF.